This is a list of T cell receptor beta chains from one sample in a study of T cell responses to AZD1222 COVID-19 vaccine. Repertoires were generated with immunoSEQ multiplex PCR, while TCRdb's copy carries only in-frame clones and drops some. The data hold about 130,000 clones, with approximately 88% observed a single time. The sample was peripheral blood, taken on day 0 of MenACWY control vaccination. These receptors all come from an adult in good health. Each CDR3 is given with its conserved first and last residue. The D gene is left open where the match is weak. Clone sizes are given selectively: once, few, many, or a class where the clone is expanded.

size	D	V	J	CDR3	DNA
NA	TRBD1	TRBV6-5	TRBJ2-7	CASSQWDRPYHEQYF	TGTGCCAGCAGTCAGTGGGACAGGCCCTACCACGAGCAGTACTTC
NA	NA	TRBV5-6	TRBJ2-5	CASSLDYPETQYF	TGTGCCAGCAGCTTGGACTACCCCGAGACCCAGTACTTC
NA	TRBD2	TRBV7-9	TRBJ2-7	CASSQSNLAGITSHEQYF	TGTGCCAGCAGCCAAAGCAACCTAGCGGGGATAACGTCCCACGAGCAGTACTTC
NA	NA	TRBV6-5	TRBJ1-5	CASGRSGNQPQHF	TGTGCCAGCGGAAGGTCCGGCAATCAGCCCCAGCATTTT
NA	NA	TRBV5-1	TRBJ2-7	CASSLVGSYEQYF	TGCGCCAGCAGCTTGGTCGGGAGTTACGAGCAGTACTTC
NA	TRBD1	TRBV9	TRBJ2-7	CASSARDRGISEQYF	TGTGCCAGCAGCGCCCGGGACAGGGGGATCTCCGAGCAGTACTTC
few	TRBD1	TRBV5-1	TRBJ2-7	CASSLRQGASEQYF	TGCGCCAGCAGCTTAAGACAGGGGGCATCCGAGCAGTACTTC
NA	NA	TRBV28	TRBJ2-7	CASTPLGGSSYEQYF	TGTGCCAGCACCCCCTTGGGGGGTAGCTCCTACGAGCAGTACTTC
NA	NA	TRBV6-5	TRBJ1-3	CASSATANTIYF	TGTGCCAGCAGCGCTACAGCAAACACCATATATTTT
NA	TRBD1	TRBV7-6	TRBJ1-3	CATGQDAGNTIYF	TGTGCCACGGGACAGGATGCTGGAAACACCATATATTTT
NA	NA	TRBV18	TRBJ1-5	CASSPPRRLEYQPQHF	TGTGCCAGCTCACCACCGAGGAGGTTGGAGTATCAGCCCCAGCATTTT
NA	NA	TRBV18	TRBJ2-1	CASSPPAGRQFF	TGTGCCAGCTCACCACCGGCAGGGCGGCAGTTCTTC
NA	TRBD1	TRBV6-1	TRBJ2-7	CASSEGTGGIYEQYF	TGTGCCAGCAGTGAGGGAACAGGGGGCATCTACGAGCAGTACTTC
few	TRBD2	TRBV9	TRBJ2-5	CASSVGSGRAVETQYF	TGTGCCAGCAGCGTGGGCAGCGGGAGGGCCGTAGAGACCCAGTACTTC
NA	NA	TRBV5-6	TRBJ1-1	CASSLAGSGDTEAFF	TGTGCCAGCAGCTTGGCCGGGTCCGGAGACACTGAAGCTTTCTTT
NA	NA	TRBV15	TRBJ2-1	CATSGGWDNEQFF	TGTGCCACCAGCGGGGGTTGGGACAATGAGCAGTTCTTC
NA	TRBD1	TRBV7-2	TRBJ1-2	CASSLGGTGRNYGYTF	TGTGCCAGCAGCTTGGGGGGGACAGGGAGAAACTATGGCTACACCTTC
once	NA	TRBV28	TRBJ2-3	CASRSPGWGTDTQYF	TGTGCCAGCAGATCTCCGGGTTGGGGCACAGATACGCAGTATTTT
NA	NA	TRBV30	TRBJ2-7	CAWSPDSLSYEQYF	TGTGCCTGGAGTCCGGACAGCCTCTCCTACGAGCAGTACTTC
NA	NA	TRBV14	TRBJ2-7	CASSHYLTGRGPYEQYF	TGTGCCAGCAGCCACTATTTAACGGGACGGGGACCCTACGAGCAGTACTTC
NA	NA	TRBV6-1	TRBJ1-1	CASSEGFLNTEAFF	TGTGCCAGCAGTGAAGGGTTTCTGAACACTGAAGCTTTCTTT
NA	NA	TRBV18	TRBJ2-5	CASSPPREETQYF	TGTGCCAGCTCACCACCAAGGGAAGAGACCCAGTACTTC
NA	NA	TRBV20-1	TRBJ1-5	CSARLGQPQHF	TGCAGTGCTAGACTTGGTCAGCCCCAGCATTTT
NA	TRBD1	TRBV19	TRBJ1-4	CASSTPGQGKSSEKLFF	TGTGCCAGTAGTACACCGGGACAGGGGAAGTCGTCTGAAAAACTGTTTTTT
NA	TRBD1	TRBV5-6	TRBJ2-7	CASSSHPTGSEQYF	TGTGCCAGCAGCTCACACCCGACAGGGAGCGAGCAGTACTTC
NA	NA	TRBV7-9	TRBJ1-3	CASSHSGSGNTIYF	TGTGCCAGCAGCCACAGTGGCTCTGGAAACACCATATATTTT
NA	NA	TRBV5-1	TRBJ2-7	CASRVGGLAYEQYF	TGCGCCAGCAGAGTGGGGGGCCTAGCTTACGAGCAGTACTTC
NA	TRBD1	TRBV2	TRBJ1-1	CASSEQGLLSEAFF	TGTGCCAGCAGCGAACAGGGGTTGTTGTCTGAAGCTTTCTTT
NA	TRBD1	TRBV28	TRBJ1-5	CASSYRGIQPQHF	TGTGCCAGCAGTTACAGGGGGATTCAGCCCCAGCATTTT
NA	NA	TRBV3-1/TRBV3-2	TRBJ2-7	CASSQGEPGDGYEQYF	TGTGCCAGCAGCCAAGGAGAGCCGGGGGACGGCTACGAGCAGTACTTC
medium-sized	TRBD2	TRBV7-3	TRBJ2-2	CASSPSGTSGSTGELFF	TGTGCCAGCAGCCCCTCCGGGACTAGCGGTTCCACCGGGGAGCTGTTTTTT
NA	NA	TRBV13	TRBJ2-7	CASSLKGEPYEQYF	TGTGCCAGCAGCTTAAAAGGCGAACCCTACGAGCAGTACTTC
NA	NA	TRBV28	TRBJ1-2	CASETVSDFRGYTF	TGTGCCAGCGAGACAGTTTCGGATTTCCGTGGCTACACCTTC
NA	NA	TRBV5-4	TRBJ2-6	CASSLVGANVLTF	TGTGCCAGCAGCTTGGTCGGGGCCAACGTCCTGACTTTC
NA	NA	TRBV4-1	TRBJ1-5	CASSQDPGNQPQHF	TGCGCCAGCAGCCAAGATCCGGGGAATCAGCCCCAGCATTTT
few	NA	TRBV2	TRBJ1-1	CASSVGVRNTEAFF	TGTGCCAGCAGTGTTGGCGTCAGGAACACTGAAGCTTTCTTT
NA	NA	TRBV3-1/TRBV3-2	TRBJ1-5	CASSQEFTGNQPQHF	TGTGCCAGCAGCCAAGAGTTCACAGGGAATCAGCCCCAGCATTTT
NA	NA	TRBV4-2	TRBJ1-1	CASSQVDLMNTEAFF	TGTGCCAGCAGCCAAGTAGACCTTATGAACACTGAAGCTTTCTTT
NA	NA	TRBV29-1	TRBJ1-1	CSARLTEAFF	TGCAGCGCCCGCCTCACTGAAGCTTTCTTT
NA	TRBD2	TRBV19	TRBJ2-2	CASSSPIAGGNTGELFF	TGTGCCAGTAGTTCACCAATAGCGGGAGGGAACACCGGGGAGCTGTTTTTT
NA	NA	TRBV7-6	TRBJ1-2	CASSPQGRADYGYTF	TGTGCCAGCAGCCCCCAGGGCAGGGCCGACTATGGCTACACCTTC
NA	NA	TRBV19	TRBJ1-5	CASRPGRVGYSNQPQHF	TGTGCCAGTAGACCCGGCAGGGTAGGGTATAGCAATCAGCCCCAGCATTTT
NA	NA	TRBV5-4	TRBJ1-2	CASSLGGTYGYTF	TGTGCCAGCAGCTTGGGAGGGACCTATGGCTACACCTTC
NA	NA	TRBV2	TRBJ1-1	CASMGAFGTEAFF	TGTGCCAGCATGGGAGCCTTCGGCACTGAAGCTTTCTTT
NA	NA	TRBV28	TRBJ1-5	CASSFPAGLKPQHF	TGTGCCAGCAGTTTCCCGGCGGGGTTGAAGCCCCAGCATTTT
NA	TRBD1	TRBV28	TRBJ1-2	CASSPRDRASGYTF	TGTGCCAGCAGTCCCCGGGACAGGGCGTCGGGCTACACCTTC
NA	NA	TRBV30	TRBJ1-2	CAWSYPGGLYGYTF	TGTGCCTGGAGTTACCCCGGGGGTCTGTATGGCTACACCTTC
NA	NA	TRBV12-1	TRBJ2-7	CASSFVGGTEQYF	TGTGCCAGCAGCTTTGTCGGTGGAACCGAGCAGTACTTC